This T cell receptor (beta chain) was profiled in a study of CD8 T cells in Susac syndrome. This CDR3 is built from 14 residues. The trim removed 7 bases at V and 8 bases at J, leaving 11 bases unmatched. A quantity of about 0.5 to 1 ug RNA underwent reverse transcription using random hexamers. TCRdb used MiXCR to reprocess the immunoSEQ multiplex PCR reads, holding one entry per CDR3 protein. The table lists around 45,000 distinct CDR3 sequences, approximately 94% of them singletons. This chain links TRBV12-3 or TRBV12-4 with TRBJ1-2; 9 positions agree with TRBD1. The material sequenced was CD8+ T cells from PBMCs. The receptor was isolated from a human donor in good health. CDR3 sequence: CASTHTGTGYGYTF. CDR3 nucleotides: TGTGCCAGCACCCATACAGGGACAGGGTACGGCTACACCTTC.